The present T cell receptor beta chain was sequenced within a study of shared clonotypes between healthy human individuals. For the study at large: Each donor's CD4 naive and CD4 memory cells filled three plates apiece, CD8 naive two, and CD8 memory one.

Partitioning of CD4+ cells yielded a CD45RA+ naive subset and a CD45RA-negative memory subset. CDR3 length: 13 amino acids. Trimming pared 5 bases from V and 2 bases from J, leaving 9 bases between. Per the germline V gene, CDR1 is MNHEY and CDR2 is SVGAGI. In the authors' workflow: ImmunoSEQ supplied junction-only sequences lacking quality scores, so filtering was different. Here immunoSEQ multiplex PCR was the method, and the copy in TCRdb shows in-frame clones only, minus some. Clonal size and the V and J genes are those of that table, whereas D and trimming came from the DNA. The sample consists of roughly 2.2 million clones, 85% to 95% of them appearing once.

Material: naive CD4+ T cells from PBMCs. Subset reported: CD45RA+ positively selected. The clonotype comes from a man younger than 35 in good health. Some clones in this sample may be carry-over from other donors' samples. The chain uses TRBV6-5 and TRBJ1-2; perhaps TRBD1 as D (6 bases). DNA for the CDR3: TGTGCCAGCAGTACAACAGGGAACTATGGCTACACCTTC. Translated: CASSTTGNYGYTF.